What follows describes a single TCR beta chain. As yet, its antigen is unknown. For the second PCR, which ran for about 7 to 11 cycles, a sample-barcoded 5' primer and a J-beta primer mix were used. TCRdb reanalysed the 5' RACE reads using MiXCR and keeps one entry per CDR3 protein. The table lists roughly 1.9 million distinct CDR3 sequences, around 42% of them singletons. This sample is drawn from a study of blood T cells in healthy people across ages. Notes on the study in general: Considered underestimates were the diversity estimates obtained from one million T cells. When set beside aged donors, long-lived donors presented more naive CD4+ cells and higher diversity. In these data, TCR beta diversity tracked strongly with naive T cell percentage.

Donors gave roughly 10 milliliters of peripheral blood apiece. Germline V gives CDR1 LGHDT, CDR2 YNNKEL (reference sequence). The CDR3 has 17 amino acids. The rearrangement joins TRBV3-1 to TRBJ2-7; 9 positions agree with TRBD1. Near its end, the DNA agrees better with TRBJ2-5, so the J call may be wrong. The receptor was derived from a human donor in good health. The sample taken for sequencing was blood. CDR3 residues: CASSRTLGQGIAETQYF. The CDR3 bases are TGTGCCAGCAGCCGGACCTTAGGACAGGGGATAGCAGAGACCCAGTACTTC.